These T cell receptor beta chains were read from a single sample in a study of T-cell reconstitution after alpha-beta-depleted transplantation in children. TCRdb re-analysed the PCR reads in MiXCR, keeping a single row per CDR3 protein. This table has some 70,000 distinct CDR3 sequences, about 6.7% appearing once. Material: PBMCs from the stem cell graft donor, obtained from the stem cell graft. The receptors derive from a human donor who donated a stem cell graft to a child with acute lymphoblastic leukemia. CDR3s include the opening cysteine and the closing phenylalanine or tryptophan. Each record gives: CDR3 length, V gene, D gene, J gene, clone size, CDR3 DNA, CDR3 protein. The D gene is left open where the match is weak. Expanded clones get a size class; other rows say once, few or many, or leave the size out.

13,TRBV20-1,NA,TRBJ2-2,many,TGCAGTGCTAGAGCTGGGGCCACCGGGGAGCTGTTTTTT,CSARAGATGELFF
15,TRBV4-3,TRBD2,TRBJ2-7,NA,TGCGCCAGCAGCCAACTAGCGGGGGGGACCTACGAGCAGTACTTC,CASSQLAGGTYEQYF
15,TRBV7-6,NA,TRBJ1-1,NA,TGTGCCAGCAGCTTAGAAAAGGGACGGGGGGCTGAAGCTTTCTTT,CASSLEKGRGAEAFF
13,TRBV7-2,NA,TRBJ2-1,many,TGTGCCAGCAGCTTAGTGGGTAGCAATGAGCAGTTCTTC,CASSLVGSNEQFF
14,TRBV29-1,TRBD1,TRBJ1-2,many,TGCACCGCTGTCCCAGTCGGGACAGGGGCTGGCTACACCTTC,CTAVPVGTGAGYTF
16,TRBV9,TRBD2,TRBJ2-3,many,TGTGCCAGCAGCGGGACTAGCGGGGGGCATGGAGATACGCAGTATTTT,CASSGTSGGHGDTQYF
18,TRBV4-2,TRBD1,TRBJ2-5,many,TGTGCCAGCAGCCAAACGCCGATGGGGGACAGGGACCAAGAGACCCAGTACTTC,CASSQTPMGDRDQETQYF
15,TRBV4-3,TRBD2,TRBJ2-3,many,TGCGCCAGCAGCCAGGCCGGGGGGGCCGGAGATACGCAGTATTTT,CASSQAGGAGDTQYF
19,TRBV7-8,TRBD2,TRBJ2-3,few,TGTGCCAGCAGCTTATTGGGGACTAGCGGGAGTCTGGTAGGAGATACGCAGTATTTT,CASSLLGTSGSLVGDTQYF
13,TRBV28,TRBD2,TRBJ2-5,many,TGTGCCAGCAACGCGGGAGCACGAGAGACCCAGTACTTC,CASNAGARETQYF
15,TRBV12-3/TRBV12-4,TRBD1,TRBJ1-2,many,TGTGCCAGCAGTTTAGCGCATCGGGACAGGGGTGGCTACACCTTC,CASSLAHRDRGGYTF
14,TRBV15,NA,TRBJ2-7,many,TGTGCCACCAGCAGAGATTTAGGGGGCTACGAGCAGTACTTC,CATSRDLGGYEQYF
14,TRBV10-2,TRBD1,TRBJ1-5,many,TGCGCCAGCAGTGGGCAGGGGGCTAATCAGCCCCAGCATTTT,CASSGQGANQPQHF
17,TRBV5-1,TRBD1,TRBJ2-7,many,TGCGCCAGCAGCTTTTTAGACAGGGAAGCAGGTCCCTACGAGCAGTACTTC,CASSFLDREAGPYEQYF
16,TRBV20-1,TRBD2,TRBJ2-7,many,TGCAGTGCTAGAGATGCGACTAGCGGGAGCTCCTACGAGCAGTACTTC,CSARDATSGSSYEQYF
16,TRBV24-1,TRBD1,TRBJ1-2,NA,TGTGCCACCGTGACCGGGACAGGGGGCAAAGGAGATGGCTACACCTTC,CATVTGTGGKGDGYTF
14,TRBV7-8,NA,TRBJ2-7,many,TGTGCCAGCAGCTTGTGGGGGTCCGGAACCGAGCAGTACTTC,CASSLWGSGTEQYF
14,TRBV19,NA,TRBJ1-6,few,TGTGCCAGTACGGGGGTAATCGGGGGGTCACCCCTCCACTTT,CASTGVIGGSPLHF
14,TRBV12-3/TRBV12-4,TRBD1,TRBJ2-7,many,TGTGCCAGCAGTACCGGGACAGGGTGGTACGAGCAGTACTTC,CASSTGTGWYEQYF
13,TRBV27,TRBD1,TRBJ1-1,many,TGTGCCAGCAGTCTCAGGGGGGACACTGAAGCTTTCTTT,CASSLRGDTEAFF
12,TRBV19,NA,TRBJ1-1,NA,TGTGCCAGTAGTATTGGCAGCGAAGAAGCTTTCTTT,CASSIGSEEAFF
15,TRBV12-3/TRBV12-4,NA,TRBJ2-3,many,TGTGCCAGCCCCCCCGGGGGCAGGGAGACAGATACGCAGTATTTT,CASPPGGRETDTQYF